The clone carrying this T cell receptor beta chain showed up just a few times. V dropped 0 bases and J dropped 2; count of bases not matched to a gene: 8. CDR1 is SGHRS and CDR2 is YFSETQ in the germline V gene. The CDR3 sequence is 16 residues long. A single record per CDR3 protein comes from TCRdb applying MiXCR to the 5' RACE reads. The table shows about 540,000 distinct CDR3 sequences, with about a fifth occurring only once. This sample is part of a study of T-cell memory formation after mild COVID-19. The sample comprised PBMCs or a T cell subset sorted from them (not recorded which). This receptor was taken from an adult woman who had mild COVID-19 (a few samples of this study predate the infection). Cell type and time point are not known. The J gene is TRBJ2-7, the V gene TRBV5-1; TRBD1 matches 7 bases. For the CDR3, the DNA is TGCGCCAGCAGCTTGGAGGGACAGCGACTACCCTACGAGCAGTACTTC. This sequence encodes CASSLEGQRLPYEQYF.